Included here is one T cell receptor (beta chain) sequence, with context. These data come from a study of patients and donors after allogeneic stem cell transplantation. Germline CDR1 and CDR2: MNHEY and SMNVEV (reference sequence). V lost 10 bases to trimming and J lost 0 bases, with 12 bases between them. The CDR3 extends over 13 amino acids. TCRdb itself ran the RT-PCR reads through MiXCR, one entry per CDR3 protein. This sample carries approximately 160,000 distinct CDR3 sequences, 30% of them seen once, and the ten largest clones take approximately 3.5%. The material sequenced was blood, either unsorted or a sorted T cell fraction (not recorded which). This TCR was sampled from a human donor who was either an allogeneic HSCT recipient or a stem cell or donor lymphocyte infusion donor (not recorded which). It is not recorded whose cells these are; they may come from a transplant donor. The V gene is TRBV27, the J gene TRBJ1-1, with D perhaps TRBD1 (5 bases). Here the CDR3 DNA reads TGTGCCACCCACCCAGGGTTGAACACTGAAGCTTTCTTT. Translation: CATHPGLNTEAFF.